These 19 T cell receptor beta chains share one sample of origin, sequenced in a study of CD8 T cells in Susac syndrome. It was with random hexamers that roughly 0.5 to 1 ug RNA was reverse transcribed. MiXCR, run by TCRdb on the immunoSEQ multiplex PCR reads, gives a single entry per CDR3 protein. This sample yields some 130,000 distinct CDR3 sequences, of which around 95% are seen a single time; under 0.2% belongs to the top ten. Material for sequencing was CD8+ T cells from PBMCs. Every receptor here comes from a human donor with Susac syndrome.

This chain links TRBV6-5 with TRBJ2-5, with 10 bases lining up with TRBD2. Trimming took 11 bases from V and 2 from J; bases not matched to a gene: 11. This CDR3 spans 15 amino acids. Germline V lookup: CDR1 MNHEY, CDR2 SVGAGI. The CDR3 bases are TGTGCCGGTACCCGGACTAGCGGCAGACAAGAGACCCAGTACTTC. Residues: CAGTRTSGRQETQYF.

This rearrangement joins TRBV13 to TRBJ1-4; possibly TRBD1 for D (5 bases). The CDR3 is 14 amino acids. The germline V gene has CDR1 PRHDT and CDR2 FYEKMQ (reference sequence). V was shortened by 7 bases and J by 8 bases, with 17 bases between the two germline ends. The CDR3 sequence: CASTRGRDYEKLFF. DNA for the CDR3: TGTGCCAGCACCCGGGGCCGGGACTACGAAAAACTGTTTTTT.

The chain is built from TRBV12-3 or TRBV12-4 and TRBJ2-7; TRBD2 aligns across 7 bases. The CDR3 loop spans 14 amino acids. J gave up 2 bases and V 6 bases, and 7 bases lay outside the gene matches. This CDR3 reads CASSLTLATYEQYF. The CDR3 coding sequence is TGTGCCAGCAGCCTAACACTAGCGACCTACGAGCAGTACTTC.

The CDR3 is CASSVEGTHYEQYF. The DNA of the CDR3 is TGTGCCAGCAGCGTAGAGGGTACCCACTACGAGCAGTACTTC. V and J are TRBV9 and TRBJ2-7, with D hard to call. This CDR3 is built from 14 residues. Per the germline V gene, CDR1 is SGDLS and CDR2 is YYNGEE. Trimming pared 0 bases from V and 3 bases from J, leaving 10 bases between. Drawing the rest from reference TRBV9 and TRBJ2-7, the complete variable domain is DSGVTQTPKHLITATGQRVTLRCSPRSGDLSVYWYQQSLDQGLQFLIQYYNGEERAKGNILERFSAQQFPDLHSELNLSSLELGDSALYFCASSVEGTHYEQYFGPGTRLTVT.

V gene TRBV4-2 combines with J gene TRBJ2-6, with D possibly being TRBD1 or TRBD2 (5 bases each). Germline V lookup: CDR1 LGHNA, CDR2 YNFKEQ. The V and J ends lost 3 bases and 2 bases respectively, with 8 bases between them. The CDR3 has 15 amino acids. For the CDR3, the DNA is TGTGCCAGCAGCCAGGGGGACCCTGGGGCCAACGTCCTGACTTTC. Translating gives CASSQGDPGANVLTF.

The chain joins TRBV5-6 to TRBJ1-3; D call uncertain. Trimming removed 0 bases from V and 4 bases from J, with 11 bases in between. This CDR3 comprises 15 residues. The germline V gene encodes CDR1 SGHDT and CDR2 YYEEEE. Here the CDR3 DNA reads TGTGCCAGCAGCTTGGAATCAGGCGCGGGAAACACCATATATTTT. Protein sequence: CASSLESGAGNTIYF.

The chain combines TRBV11-2 with TRBJ2-3, with 12 bases identical to TRBD2. V was clipped by 4 bases and J by 5 bases; unmatched bases: 13. The CDR3 spans 18 residues. CDR1 SGHAT and CDR2 FQNNGV come from the germline V gene. The CDR3 is CASSYSRLAGVVKDTQYF. In DNA form, the CDR3 reads TGTGCCAGCAGCTACTCTCGACTAGCGGGAGTGGTGAAAGATACGCAGTATTTT.

The V and J genes are TRBV19 and TRBJ1-5, with 7 bases fitting TRBD1. In germline, CDR1 is LNHDA, CDR2 SQIVND (reference sequence). This CDR3 has 13 amino acids. Trimming took 5 bases from V and 6 from J; bases not matched to a gene: 4. The CDR3 nucleotides are TGTGCCAGTAGTGAGACAGGGACTCAGCCCCAGCATTTT. This gives the protein CASSETGTQPQHF.

The chain combines TRBV30 with TRBJ2-5; TRBD2 matches 14 bases. The CDR3 has 13 residues. The germline V gene has CDR1 GTSNPN and CDR2 SVGIG (reference sequence). V shed 8 bases and J 5 bases; nucleotides not matched to a gene: 4. This chain's CDR3 is CAGTSGRSETQYF. CDR3 sequence (DNA): TGTGCCGGGACTAGCGGGAGATCGGAGACCCAGTACTTC.

CDR3 nucleotides: TGTGCCAGTAGGGACGGGACACGTAGTACTGAAGCTTTCTTT. Amino acids: CASRDGTRSTEAFF. The rearrangement joins TRBV5-6 to TRBJ1-1; D is perhaps TRBD1 (6 bases). The CDR3 has 14 amino acids. The V end was cut by 8 bases, the J end by 5 bases, with 19 bases between. CDR1 is SGHDT, CDR2 YYEEEE, per germline.

This chain links TRBV4-1 with TRBJ2-2; possible D gene TRBD1, 6 bases. CDR3 length equals 14 residues. Trimming took off 4 bases at V and 0 bases at J, with 6 bases between the two ends. CDR1 and CDR2 (germline): MGHRA, YSYEKL. CDR3 in amino acids: CASSRDTNTGELFF. CDR3 coding DNA: TGCGCCAGCAGCCGGGACACGAACACCGGGGAGCTGTTTTTT.

The gene calls are TRBV9 and TRBJ2-7; D ambiguous. Trimming removed 1 base at V and 3 bases at J, with 5 bases between. Germline loops: CDR1 SGDLS, CDR2 YYNGEE. The CDR3 sequence is 12 residues long. CDR3 sequence: CASSVTDYEQYF. The CDR3 nucleotides read TGTGCCAGCAGCGTAACGGACTACGAGCAGTACTTC.

J is TRBJ2-7 and V is TRBV7-2; no reliable D call. Germline CDR1 SGHTA, CDR2 FQGNSA. The ends were cut back, 5 bases at V and 3 bases at J, with 23 bases in the middle. This CDR3 contains 17 residues. CDR3 in DNA: TGTGCCAGCAGCGTCTCCTCGCCGCTAGAAGGAGACTACGAGCAGTACTTC. It translates to CASSVSSPLEGDYEQYF.

The V call is TRBV7-6, the J call TRBJ2-7, with D possibly TRBD1 on 5 matching bases. V lost 1 base and J 7 bases, leaving 11 bases between the germline ends. The CDR3 has 13 amino acids. CDR1 is SGHVS and CDR2 is FNYEAQ in the germline V gene. CDR3: CASSLDGQSEQYF. CDR3 DNA: TGTGCCAGCAGCTTAGATGGACAATCGGAGCAGTACTTC. Looking up the rest from reference TRBV7-6 and TRBJ2-7 gives the full variable domain: GAGVSQSPRYKVTKRGQDVALRCDPISGHVSLYWYRQALGQGPEFLTYFNYEAQQDKSGLPNDRFSAERPEGSISTLTIQRTEQRDSAMYRCASSLDGQSEQYFGPGTRLTVT.

This clonotype occurred a few times. The V and J genes are TRBV20-1 and TRBJ2-1; 8 nucleotides align to TRBD2. CDR3 length: 15 residues. Germline trimming cut 0 bases from V and 6 bases from J; bases unmatched to any gene: 7. The germline gives CDR1 DFQATT, CDR2 SNEGSKA (reference sequence). CDR3 protein: CSARDERETSNEQFF. DNA for the CDR3: TGCAGTGCTAGAGACGAGCGGGAGACCTCCAATGAGCAGTTCTTC.

This clonotype occurred once. The rearrangement joins TRBV4-1 to TRBJ2-7; 8 bases align to TRBD1. Germline V gene sequence: CDR1 MGHRA, CDR2 YSYEKL. The CDR3 contains 13 residues. V lost 11 bases and J lost 6; bases outside the gene matches: 12. The CDR3 spells CAEGPQGAREQYF. The DNA of the CDR3 is TGCGCCGAGGGACCCCAGGGGGCCCGCGAGCAGTACTTC.

The CDR3 loop reads CASSFSPANGYTF. DNA of the CDR3: TGTGCCAGCAGCTTCTCGCCAGCTAATGGCTACACCTTC. This chain connects TRBV11-2 to TRBJ1-2, with D unresolved. Deletions cut 3 bases from V and 6 bases from J, with 11 bases between. CDR3 length: 13 amino acids. Per germline, CDR1 SGHAT and CDR2 FQNNGV.

The chain employs TRBV9 and TRBJ1-1; perhaps TRBD1 as D (5 bases). Germline assignment: CDR1 SGDLS and CDR2 YYNGEE. Trimming took 0 bases from V and 5 from J, leaving 11 bases between them. The CDR3 sequence is 14 residues long. The chain's CDR3 is CASSVGGGTTEAFF. In nucleotides, the CDR3 is TGTGCCAGCAGCGTAGGTGGGGGTACTACTGAAGCTTTCTTT.

The chain is built from TRBV5-1 and TRBJ2-7; 10 bases agree with TRBD2. There are 15 residues in the CDR3. In germline, CDR1 is SGHRS, CDR2 YFSETQ. The ends lost 4 bases at V and 2 bases at J; junction bases unmatched: 6. Here the CDR3 reads CASSPGTSATYEQYF. The DNA of the CDR3 is TGCGCCAGCAGCCCCGGGACTAGCGCGACCTACGAGCAGTACTTC.